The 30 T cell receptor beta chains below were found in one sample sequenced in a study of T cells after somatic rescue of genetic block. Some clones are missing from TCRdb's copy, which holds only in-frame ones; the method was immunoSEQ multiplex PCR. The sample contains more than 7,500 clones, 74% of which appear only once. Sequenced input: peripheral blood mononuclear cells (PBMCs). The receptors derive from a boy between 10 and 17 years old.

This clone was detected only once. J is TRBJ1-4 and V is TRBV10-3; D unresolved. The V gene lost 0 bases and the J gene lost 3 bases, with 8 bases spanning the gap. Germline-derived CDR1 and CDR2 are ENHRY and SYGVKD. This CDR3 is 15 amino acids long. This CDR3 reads CAISESGGANEKLFF. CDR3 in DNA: TGTGCCATCAGTGAGTCCGGCGGAGCTAATGAAAAACTGTTTTTT.

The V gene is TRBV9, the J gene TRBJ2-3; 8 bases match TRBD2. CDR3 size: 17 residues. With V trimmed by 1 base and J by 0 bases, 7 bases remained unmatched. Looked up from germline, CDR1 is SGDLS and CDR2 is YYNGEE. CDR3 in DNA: TGTGCCAGCAGCGTACTGGGAGCGGGGGTCAGCACAGATACGCAGTATTTT. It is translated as CASSVLGAGVSTDTQYF.

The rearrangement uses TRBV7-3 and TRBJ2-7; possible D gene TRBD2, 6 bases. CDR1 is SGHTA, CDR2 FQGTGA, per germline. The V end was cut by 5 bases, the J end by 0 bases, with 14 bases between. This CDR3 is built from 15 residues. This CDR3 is CASSVLPGGSYEQYF. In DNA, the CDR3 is TGTGCCAGCAGCGTTCTCCCCGGGGGCTCCTACGAGCAGTACTTC.

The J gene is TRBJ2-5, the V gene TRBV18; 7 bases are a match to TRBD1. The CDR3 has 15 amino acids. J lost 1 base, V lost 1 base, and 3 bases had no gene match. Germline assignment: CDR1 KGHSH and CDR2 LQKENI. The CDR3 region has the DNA TGTGCCAGCTCACCACATCCAGGGGGCCAAGAGACCCAGTACTTC. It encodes CASSPHPGGQETQYF.

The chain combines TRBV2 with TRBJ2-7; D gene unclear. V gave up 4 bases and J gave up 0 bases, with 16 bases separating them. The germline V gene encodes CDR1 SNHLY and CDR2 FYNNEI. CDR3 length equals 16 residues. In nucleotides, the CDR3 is TGTGCCAGCAGTGGTGTTCGGGCCTTTCTCTCCTACGAGCAGTACTTC. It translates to CASSGVRAFLSYEQYF.

The CDR3 DNA follows: TGTGCCAGCAGCTTGGGTCCTGGGTATGGCTACACCTTC. Translation: CASSLGPGYGYTF. This chain links TRBV5-8 with TRBJ1-2, with no clear D. Between the trimmed V and J ends, which lost 0 bases and 5 bases, there was a span of 8 bases. There are 13 residues in the CDR3. In germline, CDR1 is SGHTS, CDR2 YDEGEE.

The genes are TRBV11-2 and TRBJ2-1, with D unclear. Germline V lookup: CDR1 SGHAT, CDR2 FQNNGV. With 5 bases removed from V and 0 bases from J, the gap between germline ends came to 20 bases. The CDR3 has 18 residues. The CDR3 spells CASSNSPSGHASYNEQFF. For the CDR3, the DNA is TGTGCCAGCAGCAACTCCCCCTCCGGGCATGCCTCCTACAATGAGCAGTTCTTC.

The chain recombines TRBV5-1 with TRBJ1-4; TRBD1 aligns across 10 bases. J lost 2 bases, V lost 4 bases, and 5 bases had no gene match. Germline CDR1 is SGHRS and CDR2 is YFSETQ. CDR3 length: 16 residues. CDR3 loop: CASSLPTGGTNEKLFF. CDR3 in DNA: TGCGCCAGCAGCCTCCCGACAGGGGGCACTAATGAAAAACTGTTTTTT. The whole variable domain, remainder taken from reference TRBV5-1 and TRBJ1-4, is KAGVTQTPRYLIKTRGQQVTLSCSPISGHRSVSWYQQTPGQGLQFLFEYFSETQRNKGNFPGRFSGRQFSNSRSEMNVSTLELGDSALYLCASSLPTGGTNEKLFFGSGTQLSVL.

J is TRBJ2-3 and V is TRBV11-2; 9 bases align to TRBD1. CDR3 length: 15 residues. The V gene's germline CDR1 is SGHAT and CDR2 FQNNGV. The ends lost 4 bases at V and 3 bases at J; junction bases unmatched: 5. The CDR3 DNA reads TGTGCCAGCAGCTCGGACAGGGGTAGGACAGATACGCAGTATTTT. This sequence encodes CASSSDRGRTDTQYF.

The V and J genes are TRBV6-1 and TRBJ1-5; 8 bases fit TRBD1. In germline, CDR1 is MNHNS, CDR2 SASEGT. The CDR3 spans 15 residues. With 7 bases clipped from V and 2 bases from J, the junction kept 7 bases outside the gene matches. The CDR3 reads CASIDRGSGNQPQHF. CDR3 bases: TGTGCCAGCATAGACAGGGGATCGGGCAATCAGCCCCAGCATTTT.

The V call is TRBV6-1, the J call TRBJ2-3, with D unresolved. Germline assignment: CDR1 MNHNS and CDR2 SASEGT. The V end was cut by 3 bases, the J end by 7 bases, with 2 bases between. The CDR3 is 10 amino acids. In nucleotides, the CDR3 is TGTGCCAGCAGTGAGTATACGCAGTATTTT. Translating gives CASSEYTQYF.

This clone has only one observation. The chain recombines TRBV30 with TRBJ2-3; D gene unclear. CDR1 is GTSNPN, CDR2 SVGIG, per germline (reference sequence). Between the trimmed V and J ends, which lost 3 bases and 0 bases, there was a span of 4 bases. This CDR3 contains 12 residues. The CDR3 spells CAWSRSTDTQYF. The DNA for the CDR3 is TGTGCCTGGAGCAGAAGCACAGATACGCAGTATTTT. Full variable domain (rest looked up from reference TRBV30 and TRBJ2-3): SQTIHQWPATLVQPVGSPLSLECTVEGTSNPNLYWYRQAAGRGLQLLFYSVGIGQISSEVPQNLSASRPQDRQFILSSKKLLLSDSGFYLCAWSRSTDTQYFGPGTRLTVL.

CDR3 sequence reads: CASSFKGVGFTDTQYF. The CDR3 bases are TGTGCCAGCAGCTTCAAGGGTGTGGGATTCACAGATACGCAGTATTTT. This chain joins TRBV7-3 and TRBJ2-3; unclear D gene. CDR3 length: 16 amino acids. Trimming pared 3 bases from V and 2 bases from J, leaving 15 bases between. Germline lookup yields CDR1 SGHTA and CDR2 FQGTGA.

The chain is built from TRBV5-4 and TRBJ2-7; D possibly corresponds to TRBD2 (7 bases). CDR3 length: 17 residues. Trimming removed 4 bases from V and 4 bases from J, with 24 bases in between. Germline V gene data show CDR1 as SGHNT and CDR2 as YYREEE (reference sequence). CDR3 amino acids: CASSAPVGGGGQYEQYF. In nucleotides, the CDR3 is TGTGCCAGCAGCGCACCCGTGGGGGGGGGCGGCCAGTACGAGCAGTACTTC.

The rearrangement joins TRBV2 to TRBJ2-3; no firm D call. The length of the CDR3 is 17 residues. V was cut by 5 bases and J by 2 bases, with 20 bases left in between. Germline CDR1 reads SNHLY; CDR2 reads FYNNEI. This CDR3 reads CASSTIFPVPSTDTQYF. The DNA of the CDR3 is TGTGCCAGCAGTACCATTTTTCCGGTCCCATCCACAGATACGCAGTATTTT.

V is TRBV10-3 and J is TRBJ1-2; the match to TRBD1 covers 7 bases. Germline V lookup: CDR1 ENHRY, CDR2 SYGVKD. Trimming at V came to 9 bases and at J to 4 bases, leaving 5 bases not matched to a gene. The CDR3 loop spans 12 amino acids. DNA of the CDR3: TGTGCCATTACACAGGGGCCCTATGGCTACACCTTC. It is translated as CAITQGPYGYTF.

The CDR3 region is CASKASIYGYTF. CDR3 DNA: TGTGCCAGCAAGGCCAGTATTTATGGCTACACCTTC. The J gene is TRBJ1-2, the V gene TRBV28; unclear D gene. The CDR3 extends over 12 amino acids. In germline, CDR1 is MDHEN, CDR2 SYDVKM. The V gene lost 7 bases and the J gene lost 5 bases, with 11 bases spanning the gap.

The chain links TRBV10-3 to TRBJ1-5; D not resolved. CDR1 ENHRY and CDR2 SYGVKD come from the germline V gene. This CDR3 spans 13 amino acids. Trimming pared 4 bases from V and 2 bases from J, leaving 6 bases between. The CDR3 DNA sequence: TGTGCCATCAGTGTCGGAGGCAATCAGCCCCAGCATTTT. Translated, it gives CAISVGGNQPQHF.

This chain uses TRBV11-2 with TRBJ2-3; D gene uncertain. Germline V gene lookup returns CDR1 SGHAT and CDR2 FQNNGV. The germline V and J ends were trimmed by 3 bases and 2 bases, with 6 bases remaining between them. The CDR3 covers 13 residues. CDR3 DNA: TGTGCCAGCAGCTTCCTACCCACAGATACGCAGTATTTT. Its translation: CASSFLPTDTQYF.

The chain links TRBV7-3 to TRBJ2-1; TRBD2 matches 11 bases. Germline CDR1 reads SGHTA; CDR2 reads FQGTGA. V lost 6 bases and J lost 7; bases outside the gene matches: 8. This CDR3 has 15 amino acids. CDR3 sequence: CASSLTSGTGNEQFF. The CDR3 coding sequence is TGTGCCAGCAGTCTGACTAGCGGGACGGGGAATGAGCAGTTCTTC.

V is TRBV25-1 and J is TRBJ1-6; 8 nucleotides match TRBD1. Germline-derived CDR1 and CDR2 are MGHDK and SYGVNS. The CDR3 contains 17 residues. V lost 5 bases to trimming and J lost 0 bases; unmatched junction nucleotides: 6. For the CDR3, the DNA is TGTGCCAGCAGTCGCTCGGACAGGGTCTCCTATAATTCACCCCTCCACTTT. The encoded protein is CASSRSDRVSYNSPLHF.

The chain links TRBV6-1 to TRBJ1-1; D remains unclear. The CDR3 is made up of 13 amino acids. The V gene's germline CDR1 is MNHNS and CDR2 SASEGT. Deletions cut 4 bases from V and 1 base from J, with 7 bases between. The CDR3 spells CASSGLRNTEAFF. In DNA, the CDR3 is TGTGCCAGCAGTGGACTGAGGAACACTGAAGCTTTCTTT.

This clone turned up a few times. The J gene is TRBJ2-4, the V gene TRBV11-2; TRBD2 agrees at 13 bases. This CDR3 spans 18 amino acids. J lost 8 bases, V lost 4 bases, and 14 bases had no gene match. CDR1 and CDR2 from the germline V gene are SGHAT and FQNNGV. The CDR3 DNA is TGTGCCAGCAGCTCCCCCGGACTAGCGGGAGCTCCCCGGGACATTCAGTACTTC. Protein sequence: CASSSPGLAGAPRDIQYF.

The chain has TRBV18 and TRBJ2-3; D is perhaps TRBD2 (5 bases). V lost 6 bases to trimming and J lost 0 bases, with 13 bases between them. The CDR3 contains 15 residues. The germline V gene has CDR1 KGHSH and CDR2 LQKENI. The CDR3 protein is CASSRREQSTDTQYF. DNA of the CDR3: TGTGCCAGCTCGCGCCGGGAACAGAGCACAGATACGCAGTATTTT.

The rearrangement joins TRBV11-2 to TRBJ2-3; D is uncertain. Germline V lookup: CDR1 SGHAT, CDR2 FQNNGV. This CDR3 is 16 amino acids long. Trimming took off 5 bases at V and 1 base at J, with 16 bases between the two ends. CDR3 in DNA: TGTGCCAGCAGCCGCCGGACCCGCTCGGGCACAGATACGCAGTATTTT. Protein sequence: CASSRRTRSGTDTQYF.

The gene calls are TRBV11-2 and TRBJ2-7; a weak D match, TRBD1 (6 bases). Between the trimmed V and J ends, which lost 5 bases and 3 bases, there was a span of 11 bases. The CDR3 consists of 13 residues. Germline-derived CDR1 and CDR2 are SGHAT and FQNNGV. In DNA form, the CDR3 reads TGTGCCAGCAGCCCAGGGGTCCGCTACGAGCAGTACTTC. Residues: CASSPGVRYEQYF. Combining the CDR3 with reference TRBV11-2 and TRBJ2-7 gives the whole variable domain EAGVAQSPRYKIIEKRQSVAFWCNPISGHATLYWYQQILGQGPKLLIQFQNNGVVDDSQLPKDRFSAERLKGVDSTLKIQPAKLEDSAVYLCASSPGVRYEQYFGPGTRLTVT.

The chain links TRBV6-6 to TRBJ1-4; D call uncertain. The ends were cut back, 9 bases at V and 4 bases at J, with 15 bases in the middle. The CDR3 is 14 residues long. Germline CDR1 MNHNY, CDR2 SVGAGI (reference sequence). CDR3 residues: CASMDRVVNEKLFF. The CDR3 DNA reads TGTGCCAGTATGGACCGGGTCGTTAATGAAAAACTGTTTTTT.

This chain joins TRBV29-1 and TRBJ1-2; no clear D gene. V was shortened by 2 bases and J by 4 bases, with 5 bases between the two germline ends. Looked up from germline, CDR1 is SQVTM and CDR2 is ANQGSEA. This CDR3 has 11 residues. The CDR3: CSVEQIYGYTF. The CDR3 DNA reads TGCAGCGTTGAACAGATCTATGGCTACACCTTC.

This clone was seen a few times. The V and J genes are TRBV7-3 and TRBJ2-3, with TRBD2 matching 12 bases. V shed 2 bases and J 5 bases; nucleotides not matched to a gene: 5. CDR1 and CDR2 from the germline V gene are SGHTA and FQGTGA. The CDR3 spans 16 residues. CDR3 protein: CASSLLLAGGLDTQYF. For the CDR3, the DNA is TGTGCCAGCAGCTTACTCCTAGCGGGGGGGCTAGATACGCAGTATTTT.

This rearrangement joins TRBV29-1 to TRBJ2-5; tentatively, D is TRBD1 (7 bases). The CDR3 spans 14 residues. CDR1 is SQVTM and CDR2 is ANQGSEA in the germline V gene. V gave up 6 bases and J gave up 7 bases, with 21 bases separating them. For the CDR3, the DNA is TGCAGCGTCGCGCGGGACAGCCCCGTTGGGACCCAGTACTTC. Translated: CSVARDSPVGTQYF.